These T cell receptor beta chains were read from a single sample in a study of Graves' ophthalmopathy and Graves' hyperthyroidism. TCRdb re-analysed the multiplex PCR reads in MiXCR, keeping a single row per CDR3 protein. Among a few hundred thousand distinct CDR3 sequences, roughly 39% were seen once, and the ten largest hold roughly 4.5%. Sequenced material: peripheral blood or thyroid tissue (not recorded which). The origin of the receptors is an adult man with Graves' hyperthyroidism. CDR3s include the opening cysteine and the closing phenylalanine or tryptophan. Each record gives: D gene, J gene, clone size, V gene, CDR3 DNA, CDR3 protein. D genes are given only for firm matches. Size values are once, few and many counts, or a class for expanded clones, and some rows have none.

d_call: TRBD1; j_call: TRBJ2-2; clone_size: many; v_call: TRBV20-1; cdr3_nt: TGCAGTGCTCGACAGGGGGGCGTCTCCGGGGAGCTGTTTTTT; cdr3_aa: CSARQGGVSGELFF
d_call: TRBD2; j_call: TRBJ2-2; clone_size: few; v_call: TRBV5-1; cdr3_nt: TGCGCCAGCAGCCGCCTGCTAGCGGAAAACACCGGGGAGCTGTTTTTT; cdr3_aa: CASSRLLAENTGELFF
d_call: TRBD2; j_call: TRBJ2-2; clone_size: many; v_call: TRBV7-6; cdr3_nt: TGTGCCAGCAGCCTCCCGGGGGGGGGCCTGGACACCGGGGAGCTGTTTTTT; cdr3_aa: CASSLPGGGLDTGELFF
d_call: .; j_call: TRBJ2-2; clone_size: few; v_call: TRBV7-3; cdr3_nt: TGTGCCAGCAGCGTCCACAGGGAAGTCGGGGAGCTGTTTTTT; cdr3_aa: CASSVHREVGELFF
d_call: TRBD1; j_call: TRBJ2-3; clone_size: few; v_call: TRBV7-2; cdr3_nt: TGTGCCAGCAGCTTAGCAGCAGGGGGCTCAGATACGCAGTATTTT; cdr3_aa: CASSLAAGGSDTQYF
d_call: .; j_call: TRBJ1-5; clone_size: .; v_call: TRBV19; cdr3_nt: TGTGCCTGGAGTGTACCCGGGGCTCAGCCCCAGCATTTT; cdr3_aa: CAWSVPGAQPQHF
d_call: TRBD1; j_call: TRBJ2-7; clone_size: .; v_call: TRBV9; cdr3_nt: TGTGCCAGCAGCGTAGGAGGGACAGCCTCCTACGAGCAGTACTTC; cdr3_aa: CASSVGGTASYEQYF
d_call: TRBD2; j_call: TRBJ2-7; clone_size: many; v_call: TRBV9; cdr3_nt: TGTGCCAGCAGCCTCGGGACTAGTTGGGCCTACGAGCAGTACTTC; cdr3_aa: CASSLGTSWAYEQYF
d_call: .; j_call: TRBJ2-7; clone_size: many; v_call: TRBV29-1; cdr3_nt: TGCAGCGTTGAAGATCAGATCCACAGCTCCTACGAGCAGTACTTC; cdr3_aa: CSVEDQIHSSYEQYF
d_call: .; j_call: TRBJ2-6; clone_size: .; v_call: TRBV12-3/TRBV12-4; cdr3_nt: TGTGCCAGCAGGGTGACAGAGACTCTCTCTGGGGCCAACGTCCTGACTTTC; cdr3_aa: CASRVTETLSGANVLTF
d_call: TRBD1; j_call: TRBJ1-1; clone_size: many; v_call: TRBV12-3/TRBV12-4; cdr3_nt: TGTGCCAGCCAACAGGGGTGGGGCACTGAAGCTTTCTTT; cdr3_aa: CASQQGWGTEAFF
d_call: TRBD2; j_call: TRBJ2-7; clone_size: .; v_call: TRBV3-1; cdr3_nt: TGTGCCAGCTCACCAATGCGGGAGGGGCGCTACGAGCAGTACTTC; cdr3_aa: CASSPMREGRYEQYF
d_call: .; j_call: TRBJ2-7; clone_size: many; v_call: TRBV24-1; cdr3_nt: TGTGCCACCAGTGATTTTGCAGGGGAGCAGTACTTC; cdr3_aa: CATSDFAGEQYF
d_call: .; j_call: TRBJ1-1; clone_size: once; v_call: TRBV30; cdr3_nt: TGTGCCTGGAGTCACAGGGACACTGAAGCTTTCTTT; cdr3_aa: CAWSHRDTEAFF
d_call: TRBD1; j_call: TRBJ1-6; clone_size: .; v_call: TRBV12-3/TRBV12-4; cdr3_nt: TGTGCCAGCACCGTTAGCGGGACAGGCCTAAGAACCCTCCACTTT; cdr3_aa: CASTVSGTGLRTLHF
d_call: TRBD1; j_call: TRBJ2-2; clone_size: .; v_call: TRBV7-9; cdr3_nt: TGTGCCAGCAGCTTGGGACAGGGGGCGCCCACCGGGGAGCTGTTTTTT; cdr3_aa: CASSLGQGAPTGELFF
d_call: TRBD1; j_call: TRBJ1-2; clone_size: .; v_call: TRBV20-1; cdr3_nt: TGCAGTGCTAGAGGAAGGGACAGGGGGAACTATGGCTACACCTTC; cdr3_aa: CSARGRDRGNYGYTF
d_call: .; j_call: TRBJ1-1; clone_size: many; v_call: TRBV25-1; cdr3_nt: TGTGCCAGCAGTGGGGCAGGGGCGGTCACTGAAGCTTTCTTT; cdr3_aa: CASSGAGAVTEAFF
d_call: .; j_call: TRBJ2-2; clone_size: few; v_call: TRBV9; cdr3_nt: TGTGCCAGCAGTGCGTCAGGGGAGCTGTTTTTT; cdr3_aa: CASSASGELFF
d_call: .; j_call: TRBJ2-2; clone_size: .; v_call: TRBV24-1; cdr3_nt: TGTGCCACCAGTGTGGAGGCGAACACCGGAGAGCTGTTTTTT; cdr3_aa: CATSVEANTGELFF
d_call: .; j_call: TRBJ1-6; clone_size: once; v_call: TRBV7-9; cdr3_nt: TGTGCCAGCAACTCGCCGACAGTATATAATTCACCCCTCCACTTT; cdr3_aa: CASNSPTVYNSPLHF
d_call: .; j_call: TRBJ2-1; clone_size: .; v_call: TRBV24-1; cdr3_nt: TGTGCCACCAGTGCTAGCAATTACAATGAGCAGTTCTTC; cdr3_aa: CATSASNYNEQFF
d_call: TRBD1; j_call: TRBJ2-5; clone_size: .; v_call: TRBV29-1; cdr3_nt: TGCAGCGATTCAGGGGGCCCTACCTTAGAGACCCAGTACTTC; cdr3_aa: CSDSGGPTLETQYF
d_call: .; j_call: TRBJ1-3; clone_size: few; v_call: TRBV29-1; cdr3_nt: TGCAGCGTCGCCTGGGGGGGTAGTGGAAACACCATATATTTT; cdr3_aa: CSVAWGGSGNTIYF
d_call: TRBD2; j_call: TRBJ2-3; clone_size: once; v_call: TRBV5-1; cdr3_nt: TGCGCCAGCAGCTCGGGACTAGCGGGGGGAACTAGCACAGATACGCAGTATTTT; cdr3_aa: CASSSGLAGGTSTDTQYF
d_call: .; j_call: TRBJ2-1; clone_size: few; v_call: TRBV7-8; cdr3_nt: TGTGCCAGCAGCGTGGACATCTTATACAATGAGCAGTTCTTC; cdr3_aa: CASSVDILYNEQFF
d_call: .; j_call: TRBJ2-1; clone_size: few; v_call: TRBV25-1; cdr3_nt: TGTGCCAGCAGTGACTACCCAAACAACAATGAGCAGTTCTTC; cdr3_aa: CASSDYPNNNEQFF
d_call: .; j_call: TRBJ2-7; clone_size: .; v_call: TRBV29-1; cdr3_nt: TGCAGCGTGGCACAGGGCCCCTACGAGCAGTACTTC; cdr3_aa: CSVAQGPYEQYF
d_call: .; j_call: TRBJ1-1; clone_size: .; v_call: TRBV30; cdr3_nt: TGTGCCCGGGACACAGGGTATGGTGAAGCTTTCTTT; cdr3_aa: CARDTGYGEAFF
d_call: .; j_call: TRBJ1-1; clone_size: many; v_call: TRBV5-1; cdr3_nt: TGCGCCAGCAGCTTGGCCCTCCTGAGCAGGAACACTGAAGCTTTCTTT; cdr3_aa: CASSLALLSRNTEAFF
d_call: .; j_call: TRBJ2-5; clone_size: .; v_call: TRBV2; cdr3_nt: TGTGCCAGCAGTGAAGGGAGACAGTTGAGCTTAGAGACCCAGTACTTC; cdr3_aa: CASSEGRQLSLETQYF
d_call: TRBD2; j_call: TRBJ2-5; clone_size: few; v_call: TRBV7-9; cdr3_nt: TGTGCCAGCGACCCTAGCGGGAGGACAGATACGCAGTACTTC; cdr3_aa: CASDPSGRTDTQYF
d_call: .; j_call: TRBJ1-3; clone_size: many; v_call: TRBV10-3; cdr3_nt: TGTGCCATCAGTGAGTCGGGCGGTAACTCTGGAAACACCATATATTTT; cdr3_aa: CAISESGGNSGNTIYF
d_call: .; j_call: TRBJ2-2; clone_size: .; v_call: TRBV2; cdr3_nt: TGTGCCAGCAGCTGGGGGGCTAGCGGGGAGCTGTTTTTT; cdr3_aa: CASSWGASGELFF